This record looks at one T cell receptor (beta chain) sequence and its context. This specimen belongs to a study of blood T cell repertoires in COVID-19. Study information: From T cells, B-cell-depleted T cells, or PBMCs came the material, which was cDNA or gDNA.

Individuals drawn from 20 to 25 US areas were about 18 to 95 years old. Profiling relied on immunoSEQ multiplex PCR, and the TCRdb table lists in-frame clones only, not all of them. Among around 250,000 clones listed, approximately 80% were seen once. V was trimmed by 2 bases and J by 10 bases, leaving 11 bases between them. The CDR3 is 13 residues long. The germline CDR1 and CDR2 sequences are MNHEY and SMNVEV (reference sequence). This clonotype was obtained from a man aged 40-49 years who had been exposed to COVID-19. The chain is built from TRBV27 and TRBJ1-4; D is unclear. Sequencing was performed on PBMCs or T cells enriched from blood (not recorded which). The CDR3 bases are TGTGCCAGCAGTTTAGGTCAGCCAGGAAAACTGTTTTTT. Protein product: CASSLGQPGKLFF. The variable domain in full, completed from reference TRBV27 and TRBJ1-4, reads EAQVTQNPRYLITVTGKKLTVTCSQNMNHEYMSWYRQDPGLGLRQIYYSMNVEVTDKGDVPEGYKVSRKEKRNFPLILESPSPNQTSLYFCASSLGQPGKLFFGSGTQLSVL.